This T cell receptor beta chain is from a study of cytomegalovirus exposure and HLA in healthy donors. Whole-study results and caveats: Later, an analysis found that common viral pathogens appeared to be linked with several of the most significant clusters.

This CDR3 has 17 amino acids. V shed 5 bases and J 0 bases; nucleotides not matched to a gene: 9. Germline V CDR1 and CDR2: KGHSH, LQKENI. Regarding donors, all were healthy bone marrow donors. Concerning this clone itself: Its antigen is unidentified.

PCR primers comprised 60 Vbeta and 13 Jbeta primers. Sequenced by immunoSEQ multiplex PCR; TCRdb stores in-frame clones only, minus some. This sample has under 70,000 clones, with 77% found just once. This clonotype was obtained from a male donor in good health and CMV-seropositive. The chain has TRBV18 and TRBJ1-4; 7 nucleotides match TRBD1. Source material: PBMCs. CDR3 loop: CASSKGAQVSTNEKLFF. The CDR3 DNA sequence: TGTGCCAGCTCAAAGGGGGCCCAGGTCTCAACTAATGAAAAACTGTTTTTT.